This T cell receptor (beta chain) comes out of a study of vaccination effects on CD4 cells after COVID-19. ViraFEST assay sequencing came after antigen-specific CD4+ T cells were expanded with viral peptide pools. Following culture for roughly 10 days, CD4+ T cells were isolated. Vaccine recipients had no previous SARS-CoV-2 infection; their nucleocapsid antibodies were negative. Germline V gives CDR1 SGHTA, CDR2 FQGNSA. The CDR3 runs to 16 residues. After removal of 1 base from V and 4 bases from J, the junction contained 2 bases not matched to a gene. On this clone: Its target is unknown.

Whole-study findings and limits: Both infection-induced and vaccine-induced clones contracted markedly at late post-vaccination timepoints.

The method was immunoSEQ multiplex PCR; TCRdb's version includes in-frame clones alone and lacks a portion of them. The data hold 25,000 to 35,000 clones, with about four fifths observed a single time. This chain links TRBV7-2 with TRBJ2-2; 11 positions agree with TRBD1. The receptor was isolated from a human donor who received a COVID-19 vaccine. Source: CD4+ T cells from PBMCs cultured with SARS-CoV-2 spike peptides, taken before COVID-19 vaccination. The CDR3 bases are TGTGCCAGCAGCTTAGTTGGGACAGGGGGCACCGGGGAGCTGTTTTTT. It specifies CASSLVGTGGTGELFF.